This entry lists 26 T cell receptor beta chains sequenced from one sample in a study of post-analysis software for immune sequencing data. Prepared TCR beta cDNA libraries contained unique molecular identifiers. TCRdb re-called the PCR reads through MiXCR, storing one row per CDR3 protein. The data show roughly 800,000 distinct CDR3 sequences, with about 32% seen just once and roughly 0.53% held by the top ten. Study-level findings and limits: TRBV5-6, TRBV5-1 and TRBV20-1 were among a handful of TRBV segments more frequent in patients than controls.

Their antigen targets remain unknown. Sequencing used blood. Receptors originate from a girl aged 5-17 years with multiple sclerosis.

The chain is built from TRBV20-1 and TRBJ2-5, with D unresolved. The V gene lost 6 bases and the J gene lost 2 bases, with 7 bases spanning the gap. The CDR3 totals 11 residues. CDR1 DFQATT and CDR2 SNEGSKA come from the germline V gene (reference sequence). CDR3 protein: CSATWQETQYF. The CDR3 DNA is TGCAGTGCCACGTGGCAAGAGACCCAGTACTTC.

This clonotype has a handful of counts. The chain links TRBV27 to TRBJ2-7, with D hard to call. V lost 1 base to trimming and J lost 4 bases, with 11 bases between them. This CDR3 contains 14 residues. CDR1 is MNHEY and CDR2 is SMNVEV in the germline V gene (reference sequence). CDR3 DNA: TGTGCCAGCAGTTTATGGGCCAGGAAGTACGAGCAGTACTTC. Translating it yields CASSLWARKYEQYF.

The chain has TRBV5-1 and TRBJ1-2; D is unresolved. Deletions cut 4 bases from V and 5 bases from J, with 18 bases between. The CDR3 runs 15 residues. CDR1 SGHRS and CDR2 YFSETQ come from the germline V gene. The CDR3 DNA follows: TGCGCCAGCAGCCAGAAGGACTCGGTTATATATGGCTACACCTTC. Translated, it gives CASSQKDSVIYGYTF.

The chain combines TRBV20-1 with TRBJ1-5; TRBD1 might be the D (6 bases). The germline CDR1 and CDR2 sequences are DFQATT and SNEGSKA (reference sequence). Trimming removed 3 bases from V and 7 bases from J, with 13 bases in between. The CDR3 is 13 amino acids. CDR3 residues: CSASLGAYQPQHF. The CDR3 coding sequence is TGCAGTGCTAGTCTGGGGGCATACCAGCCCCAGCATTTT.

This clonotype was detected ten times or more. J is TRBJ2-1 and V is TRBV6-5; 8 bases align to TRBD2. With 2 bases clipped from V and 4 bases from J, the junction kept 1 base outside the gene matches. The CDR3 totals 14 residues. The germline CDR1 and CDR2 sequences are MNHEY and SVGAGI. CDR3 DNA: TGTGCCAGCAGTTACACTAGCGGATACAATGAGCAGTTCTTC. Translating gives CASSYTSGYNEQFF.

The gene calls are TRBV20-1 and TRBJ1-5; D unresolved. Germline V gene data show CDR1 as DFQATT and CDR2 as SNEGSKA (reference sequence). V shed 5 bases and J shed 10 bases, with 15 bases lying between them. There are 12 residues in the CDR3. The CDR3 coding sequence is TGCAGTGCTGTGAGGTCGGACTTTCCCCAGCATTTT. Protein product: CSAVRSDFPQHF.

The chain uses TRBV2 and TRBJ1-5; 8 nucleotides agree with TRBD1. The J segment lost 6 bases and the V segment lost 6 bases, leaving 4 bases of the junction unmatched. This CDR3 is 13 amino acids long. Germline values: CDR1 SNHLY, CDR2 FYNNEI. CDR3 coding DNA: TGTGCCAGCAGCCGACAGGGGACTCAGCCCCAGCATTTT. Translation: CASSRQGTQPQHF. Using reference TRBV2 and TRBJ1-5 for the parts outside the CDR3, the full variable domain is EPEVTQTPSHQVTQMGQEVILRCVPISNHLYFYWYRQILGQKVEFLVSFYNNEISEKSEIFDDQFSVERPDGSNFTLKIRSTKLEDSAMYFCASSRQGTQPQHFGDGTRLSIL.

The chain links TRBV6-1 to TRBJ2-3, with TRBD2 as a possible D gene (5 bases). The CDR3 totals 13 residues. Germline values: CDR1 MNHNS, CDR2 SASEGT. The V and J ends lost 7 bases and 10 bases respectively, with 18 bases between them. CDR3 bases: TGTGCCAGCAACCTTTCTCGGACGGGATCGCAGTATTTT. This encodes CASNLSRTGSQYF.

The chain employs TRBV6-5 and TRBJ1-2; 9 bases match TRBD1. Germline CDR1 MNHEY, CDR2 SVGAGI. V lost 1 base and J lost 2; bases outside the gene matches: 5. The CDR3 length is 16 residues. DNA of the CDR3: TGTGCCAGCAGTTACTGGAAGGGACAGGGAAACTATGGCTACACCTTC. It encodes CASSYWKGQGNYGYTF.

The chain employs TRBV28 and TRBJ1-1; the match to TRBD1 covers 9 bases. Germline-derived CDR1 and CDR2 are MDHEN and SYDVKM. The V gene end was trimmed by 10 bases and the J gene end by 1 base; junction bases not matched to a gene: 4. The CDR3 contains 13 residues. CDR3 amino acids: CAIKDRGNTEAFF. The DNA of the CDR3 is TGTGCCATCAAGGACAGGGGGAACACTGAAGCTTTCTTT.

The chain joins TRBV7-2 to TRBJ2-3; TRBD2 agrees at 10 bases. The CDR3 spans 17 residues. Per germline, CDR1 SGHTA and CDR2 FQGNSA. The junction had 8 bases not matched to a gene; V was cut back by 1 base and J by 4 bases. The DNA of the CDR3 is TGTGCCAGCAGCTTAGTGGCTAGCGGGGGTAGCCCAGATACGCAGTATTTT. Its protein product is CASSLVASGGSPDTQYF.

This clonotype was recorded a few times. The rearrangement joins TRBV29-1 to TRBJ2-5; TRBD1 agrees at 10 bases. This CDR3 region has 14 residues. Germline V gene sequence: CDR1 SQVTM, CDR2 ANQGSEA. Trimming at V came to 7 bases and at J to 6 bases, leaving 11 bases not matched to a gene. CDR3 protein: CSAKTGTGVKTQYF. CDR3 coding DNA: TGCAGCGCGAAGACCGGGACAGGGGTAAAGACCCAGTACTTC.

There are a few counts of this clonotype. This rearrangement joins TRBV2 to TRBJ2-5; the D is unclear. Deletions cut 7 bases from V and 0 bases from J, with 6 bases between. The CDR3 loop spans 12 amino acids. Germline values: CDR1 SNHLY, CDR2 FYNNEI. The DNA of the CDR3 is TGTGCCAGCACAGACTACCAAGAGACCCAGTACTTC. Its translation is CASTDYQETQYF.

The chain recombines TRBV20-1 with TRBJ2-5; 13 bases align to TRBD2. The V segment lost 5 bases and the J segment 0 bases; nucleotides outside the gene matches: 9. This CDR3 region has 17 residues. CDR1 DFQATT and CDR2 SNEGSKA come from the germline V gene (reference sequence). The CDR3, as DNA: TGCAGTGCTGAAAGACTAGCGGGGGGCCTGTACCAAGAGACCCAGTACTTC. Its protein product is CSAERLAGGLYQETQYF.

This clonotype was recorded a few times. The CDR3 DNA reads TGTGCCAGCGGGACAGGGTCGTACGAGCAGTACTTC. Translation gives CASGTGSYEQYF. The V and J genes are TRBV2 and TRBJ2-7; the match to TRBD1 covers 9 bases. Germline lookup yields CDR1 SNHLY and CDR2 FYNNEI. The trim removed 8 bases at V and 4 bases at J, leaving 3 bases unmatched. The CDR3 is 12 residues long.

This chain joins TRBV20-1 and TRBJ2-5; D is tentatively TRBD1 or TRBD2 (6 bases each). Germline V lookup: CDR1 DFQATT, CDR2 SNEGSKA (reference sequence). CDR3 length: 13 residues. Trimming shortened V by 5 bases and J by 9 bases, and 19 bases separated the two germline ends. CDR3: CSAPGAWRSAQYF. DNA for the CDR3: TGCAGTGCTCCGGGGGCTTGGCGCTCGGCCCAGTACTTC.

This clonotype was observed a single time. CDR3 region: CSARSPGLAGALNENEQYF. As DNA, the CDR3 is TGCAGTGCTAGATCTCCGGGACTAGCGGGGGCCTTAAACGAGAATGAGCAGTACTTC. This sequence joins TRBV20-1 and TRBJ2-5; 14 nucleotides line up with TRBD2. The junction had 22 bases not matched to a gene; V was cut back by 2 bases and J by 11 bases. Germline CDR1 and CDR2: DFQATT and SNEGSKA (reference sequence). The CDR3 covers 19 residues.

This clonotype was seen a handful of times. The chain employs TRBV20-1 and TRBJ1-4; D unclear. The CDR3 length is 13 residues. Germline V gene sequence: CDR1 DFQATT, CDR2 SNEGSKA (reference sequence). V gave up 5 bases and J gave up 0 bases, with 7 bases separating them. The CDR3 spells CSARHATNEKLFF. In DNA, the CDR3 is TGCAGTGCTCGCCACGCAACTAATGAAAAACTGTTTTTT.

This clonotype was observed a few times. The CDR3 DNA is TGTGCCAGCAGTGGGGGCACGAGGTATCAGCCCCAGCATTTT. Translated: CASSGGTRYQPQHF. The chain recombines TRBV6-1 with TRBJ1-5, with a tentative D call TRBD1 (5 bases). V lost 4 bases and J lost 5, with 12 bases in between. The germline gives CDR1 MNHNS, CDR2 SASEGT. The CDR3 is 14 residues long.

This clonotype turned up a few times. The chain uses TRBV11-2 and TRBJ2-7; 8 bases match TRBD2. Looked up from germline, CDR1 is SGHAT and CDR2 is FQNNGV. This CDR3 comprises 22 residues. V shed 2 bases and J 2 bases; nucleotides not matched to a gene: 26. The CDR3 DNA sequence: TGTGCCAGCAGCTTAAACCGGGACATACGCGTCGGGGGGGCTGTGTCGACCTACGAGCAGTACTTC. Encoded protein: CASSLNRDIRVGGAVSTYEQYF.

This clonotype has just a few counts. V and J are TRBV12-3 or TRBV12-4 and TRBJ2-1, with D possibly TRBD2 on 5 matching bases. Between the trimmed V and J ends, which lost 4 bases and 7 bases, there was a span of 14 bases. This CDR3 is built from 14 residues. This chain's CDR3 is CASSSLLGRNEQFF. The CDR3 bases are TGTGCCAGCAGTTCCCTACTAGGCCGGAATGAGCAGTTCTTC.

This clonotype was seen a few times. The V call is TRBV20-1, the J call TRBJ2-1, with a weak D call TRBD1 (5 bases). V lost 6 bases, J lost 0 bases, and 15 bases lay in between. The CDR3 totals 15 residues. Germline V gene sequence: CDR1 DFQATT, CDR2 SNEGSKA (reference sequence). This chain's CDR3 is CSADDSTSSYNEQFF. The DNA for the CDR3 is TGCAGTGCAGACGACAGCACGAGCTCCTACAATGAGCAGTTCTTC.

This clonotype has just a few counts. The V and J genes are TRBV5-1 and TRBJ1-5; 10 bases are a match to TRBD1. V lost 4 bases and J lost 11; bases outside the gene matches: 12. CDR3 size: 15 residues. From germline, CDR1 is SGHRS and CDR2 YFSETQ. CDR3 residues: CASSMGQGHGSTQHF. Here the CDR3 DNA reads TGCGCCAGCAGCATGGGACAGGGGCACGGGAGCACCCAGCATTTT. The full variable domain, with the rest looked up from reference TRBV5-1 and TRBJ1-5, is KAGVTQTPRYLIKTRGQQVTLSCSPISGHRSVSWYQQTPGQGLQFLFEYFSETQRNKGNFPGRFSGRQFSNSRSEMNVSTLELGDSALYLCASSMGQGHGSTQHFGDGTRLSIL.

This clonotype was recorded a few times. V usage is TRBV4-3 and J usage is TRBJ2-7; weak D call: TRBD2 (6 bases). Per the germline V gene, CDR1 is LGHNA and CDR2 is YSLEER. V lost 3 bases and J lost 2, with 11 bases in between. This CDR3 has 14 amino acids. The CDR3 loop reads CASSHTSTAYEQYF. In nucleotides, the CDR3 is TGCGCCAGCAGCCACACTAGCACCGCCTACGAGCAGTACTTC.

The rearrangement joins TRBV7-2 to TRBJ2-1, with 8 bases matching TRBD2. Germline lookup yields CDR1 SGHTA and CDR2 FQGNSA. Germline trimming cut 5 bases from V and 0 bases from J; bases unmatched to any gene: 15. This CDR3 region has 19 residues. CDR3 loop: CASSQSGGGTRSSYNEQFF. The DNA for the CDR3 is TGTGCCAGCAGCCAGAGCGGGGGTGGGACTCGAAGCTCCTACAATGAGCAGTTCTTC.

This clonotype has more than one count but fewer than ten. V usage is TRBV12-3 or TRBV12-4 and J usage is TRBJ2-5; 9 bases fit TRBD1. The CDR3 runs to 13 residues. Unmatched junction bases numbered 7, after V lost 5 bases and J lost 9 bases. This chain's CDR3 is CASSTGQGRSQYF. The CDR3 DNA sequence: TGTGCCAGCAGTACAGGACAGGGGAGGTCCCAGTACTTC.